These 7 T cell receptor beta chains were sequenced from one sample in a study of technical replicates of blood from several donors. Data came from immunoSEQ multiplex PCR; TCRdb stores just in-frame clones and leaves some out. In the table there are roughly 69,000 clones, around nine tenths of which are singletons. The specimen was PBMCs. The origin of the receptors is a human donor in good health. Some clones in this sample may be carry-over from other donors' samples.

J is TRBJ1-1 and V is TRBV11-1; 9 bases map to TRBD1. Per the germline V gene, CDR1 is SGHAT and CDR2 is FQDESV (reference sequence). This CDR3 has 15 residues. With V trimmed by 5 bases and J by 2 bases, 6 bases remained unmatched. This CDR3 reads CASSLTGGTNTEAFF. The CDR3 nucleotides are TGTGCCAGCAGCCTCACAGGGGGCACAAACACTGAAGCTTTCTTT. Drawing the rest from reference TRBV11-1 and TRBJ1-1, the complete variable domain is EAEVAQSPRYKITEKSQAVAFWCDPISGHATLYWYRQILGQGPELLVQFQDESVVDDSQLPKDRFSAERLKGVDSTLKIQPAELGDSAMYLCASSLTGGTNTEAFFGQGTRLTVV.

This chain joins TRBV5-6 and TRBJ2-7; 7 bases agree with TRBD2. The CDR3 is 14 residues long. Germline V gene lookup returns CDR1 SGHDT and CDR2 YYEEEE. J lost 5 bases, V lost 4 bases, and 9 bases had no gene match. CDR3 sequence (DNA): TGTGCCAGCAGCACCCTGGGGGGGAGGCACGAGCAGTACTTC. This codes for CASSTLGGRHEQYF.

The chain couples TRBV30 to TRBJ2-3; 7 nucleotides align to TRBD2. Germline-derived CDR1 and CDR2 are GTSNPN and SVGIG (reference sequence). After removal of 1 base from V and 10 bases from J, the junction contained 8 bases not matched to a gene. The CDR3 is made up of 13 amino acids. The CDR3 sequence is CAWSDRRAGAQYF. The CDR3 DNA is TGTGCCTGGAGTGACAGAAGGGCGGGAGCGCAGTATTTT. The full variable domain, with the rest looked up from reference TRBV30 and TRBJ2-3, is SQTIHQWPATLVQPVGSPLSLECTVEGTSNPNLYWYRQAAGRGLQLLFYSVGIGQISSEVPQNLSASRPQDRQFILSSKKLLLSDSGFYLCAWSDRRAGAQYFGPGTRLTVL.

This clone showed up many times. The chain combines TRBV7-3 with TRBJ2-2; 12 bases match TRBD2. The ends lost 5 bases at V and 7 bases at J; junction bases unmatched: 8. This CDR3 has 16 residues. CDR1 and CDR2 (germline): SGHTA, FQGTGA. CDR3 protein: CASSLGTSGLGGELFF. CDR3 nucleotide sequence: TGTGCCAGCAGCCTGGGGACTAGCGGGTTAGGCGGGGAGCTGTTTTTT. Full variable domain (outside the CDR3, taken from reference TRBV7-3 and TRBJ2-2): GAGVSQTPSNKVTEKGKYVELRCDPISGHTALYWYRQSLGQGPEFLIYFQGTGAADDSGLPNDRFFAVRPEGSVSTLKIQRTERGDSAVYLCASSLGTSGLGGELFFGEGSRLTVL.

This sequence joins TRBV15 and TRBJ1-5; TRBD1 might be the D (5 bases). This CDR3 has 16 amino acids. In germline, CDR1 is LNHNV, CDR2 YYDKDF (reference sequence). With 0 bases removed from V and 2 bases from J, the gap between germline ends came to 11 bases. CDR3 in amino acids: CATSRDSGNRNQPQHF. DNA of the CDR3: TGTGCCACCAGCAGAGATTCAGGGAACCGCAATCAGCCCCAGCATTTT. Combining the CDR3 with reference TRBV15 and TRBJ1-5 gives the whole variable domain DAMVIQNPRYQVTQFGKPVTLSCSQTLNHNVMYWYQQKSSQAPKLLFHYYDKDFNNEADTPDNFQSRRPNTSFCFLDIRSPGLGDTAMYLCATSRDSGNRNQPQHFGDGTRLSIL.

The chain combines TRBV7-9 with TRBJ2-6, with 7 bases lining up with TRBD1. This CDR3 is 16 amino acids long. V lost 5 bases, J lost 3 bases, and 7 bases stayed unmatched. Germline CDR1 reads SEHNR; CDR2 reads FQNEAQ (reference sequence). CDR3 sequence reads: CASSVARGHGANVLTF. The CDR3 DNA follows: TGTGCCAGCAGCGTCGCTAGGGGGCATGGGGCCAACGTCCTGACTTTC.

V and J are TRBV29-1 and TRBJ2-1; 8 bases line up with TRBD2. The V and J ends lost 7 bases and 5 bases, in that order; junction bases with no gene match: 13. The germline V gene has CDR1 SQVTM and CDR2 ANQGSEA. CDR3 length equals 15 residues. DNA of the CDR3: TGCAGCGGTCTCCCTTGGGTTAGCGGGAACAATGAGCAGTTCTTC. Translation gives CSGLPWVSGNNEQFF.